This is a list of T cell receptor beta chains from one sample in a study of identical twins. TCRdb re-called the 5' RACE reads through MiXCR, storing one row per CDR3 protein. The table records roughly 290,000 distinct CDR3 sequences, nearly 9.5% of them present only once. This sample was also put to use in a study of yellow fever vaccine responses in identical twins.

Sequenced material: CD8+ T cells sorted from blood. The receptor set was obtained from a young woman in good health. Each CDR3 is given with its conserved first and last residue. Each record gives: clone size, D gene, J gene, V gene, CDR3 length, CDR3 DNA, CDR3 protein. D genes are given only for firm matches. Size is omitted from some rows. Given values are once, few, many or a class for expanded clones.

>few|TRBD2|TRBJ2-5|TRBV7-9|15
TGTGCCAGCAGCCCCCCGCAGCGGGGGGGGGAGACCCAGTACTTC
CASSPPQRGGETQYF
>many|TRBD1|TRBJ2-5|TRBV27|16
TGTGCCAGCAGTTTGGGACAGGGAGAGGTGCGAGAGACCCAGTACTTC
CASSLGQGEVRETQYF
>few|TRBD2|TRBJ2-3|TRBV7-8|20
TGTGCCAGCGGTCGCCCACTGGGGGGGGGGACTCTTTACAGCACAGATACGCAGTATTTT
CASGRPLGGGTLYSTDTQYF
>many|-|TRBJ1-5|TRBV19|15
TGTGCCAGTAGTATGATGACAGGACACAATCAGCCCCAGCATTTT
CASSMMTGHNQPQHF
>few|TRBD2|TRBJ2-3|TRBV27|15
TGTGCCAGCAGTTCAGGGACTAGCCTTGGAGATACGCAGTATTTT
CASSSGTSLGDTQYF
>few|-|TRBJ1-5|TRBV6-2/TRBV6-3|15
TGTGCCAGCGGATCAGACGCATATAGCAATCAGCCCCAGCATTTT
CASGSDAYSNQPQHF
>many|-|TRBJ2-2|TRBV20-1|19
TGCAGTGCTAGGGGGGGCTTGCTGGAGACGGGATCCCGTTCCGGGGAGCTGTTTTTT
CSARGGLLETGSRSGELFF
>-|-|TRBJ2-2|TRBV4-2|14
TGTGCCAGCAGCCACGGGGGCGACTCCTGGGAGCTGTTTTTT
CASSHGGDSWELFF
>-|TRBD2|TRBJ2-5|TRBV13|15
TGTGCCAGCAGCTTGTCGGGACTAGCGGAAGAGACCCAGTACTTC
CASSLSGLAEETQYF
>many|-|TRBJ2-5|TRBV27|14
TGTGCCAGTGGATGGACCCTATCTACAGAGACCCAGTACTTC
CASGWTLSTETQYF
>-|-|TRBJ2-7|TRBV28|12
TGTGCCAGTCAAATACAGGGAGGCGAGCAGTACTTC
CASQIQGGEQYF
>few|TRBD1|TRBJ2-7|TRBV15|14
TGTGCCACCAGCCCGGGGACAGGGGACTACGAGCAGTACTTC
CATSPGTGDYEQYF
>few|-|TRBJ2-5|TRBV20-1|16
TGCAGTGCTAGAGATTCCATGGCACTGTACCAAGAGACCCAGTACTTC
CSARDSMALYQETQYF
>many|TRBD2|TRBJ2-7|TRBV12-3/TRBV12-4|15
TGTGCCAGCAGTTTTCGCTCCGACGGGGGGGACGAGCAGTACTTC
CASSFRSDGGDEQYF
>-|-|TRBJ2-7|TRBV7-2|14
TGTGCCAGCAGCGACTACCCGGCACTCGGCGAGCAGTACTTC
CASSDYPALGEQYF
>many|TRBD1|TRBJ2-3|TRBV12-3/TRBV12-4|14
TGTGCCAGCAGCAGGAGACAGGGGGCAGATACGCAGTATTTT
CASSRRQGADTQYF
>-|-|TRBJ2-7|TRBV5-5|14
TGTGCCAGCAGCCCCGAGAGGGACTCCTACGAGCAGTACTTC
CASSPERDSYEQYF
>many|-|TRBJ2-7|TRBV12-3/TRBV12-4|13
TGTGCCAGCTCTTTCCCAGGTCTCGACGAGCAGTACTTC
CASSFPGLDEQYF
>-|-|TRBJ2-7|TRBV6-1|14
TGTGCCAGCACCCTCGACTTCCCGTCCTACGAGCAGTACTTC
CASTLDFPSYEQYF
>few|-|TRBJ2-7|TRBV20-1|16
TGCAGTGCTAGAGATAGGGAGCGGGACACCTCCTACGAGCAGTACTTC
CSARDRERDTSYEQYF
>many|TRBD1|TRBJ2-7|TRBV15|13
TGTGCCACCTCACAGGGGGCTTTGGTCGAGCAGTACTTC
CATSQGALVEQYF
>-|-|TRBJ2-6|TRBV20-1|17
TGCAGTGCTAGGCCCATTATGGACGGCTCTGGGGCCAACGTCCTGACTTTC
CSARPIMDGSGANVLTF
>many|-|TRBJ2-3|TRBV10-3|12
TGTGCCATCAGTGACCGGGAAGATACGCAGTATTTT
CAISDREDTQYF
>few|-|TRBJ2-7|TRBV29-1|14
TGCAGCGTTGAATTGAATACGCTATCCTACGAGCAGTACTTC
CSVELNTLSYEQYF
>few|-|TRBJ1-1|TRBV5-1|14
TGCGCCAGCAGCTTTTGGGGGGCAGGCACTGAAGCTTTCTTT
CASSFWGAGTEAFF
>many|TRBD2|TRBJ2-1|TRBV4-3|16
TGCGCCAGCAGCCATAGACTAGCGGGCCCGTACAATGAGCAGTTCTTC
CASSHRLAGPYNEQFF
>-|-|TRBJ2-1|TRBV27|14
TGTGCCAGCAGCCACCTAGGGTCTGCGGATGAGCAGTTCTTC
CASSHLGSADEQFF
>few|-|TRBJ2-7|TRBV11-1|18
TGTGCCAGCACCCGACAGAAATTGGAAGAGGTCGAAGCCTACGAGCAGTACTTC
CASTRQKLEEVEAYEQYF
>many|TRBD2|TRBJ2-3|TRBV7-2|16
TGTGCCAGCAGCTGGACTAGCGGGGGAGGCACAGATACGCAGTATTTT
CASSWTSGGGTDTQYF
>many|-|TRBJ2-6|TRBV6-1|14
TGTGCCAGCAGTACGGGAGATGGGGCCAACGTCCTGACTTTC
CASSTGDGANVLTF
>few|-|TRBJ1-2|TRBV5-6|16
TGTGCCAGCAGCTTGGGGGCAGAGCGGTTTGACTATGGCTACACCTTC
CASSLGAERFDYGYTF
>once|TRBD1|TRBJ2-7|TRBV2|14
TGTGCCAGCAGTGAGGACAGGGTTAGCCACGAGCAGTACTTC
CASSEDRVSHEQYF
>-|TRBD2|TRBJ2-2|TRBV7-2|23
TGTGCCAGCACCGTACCGGAACTAGCGGGAGGATCACCCTTCGGCCTGAACACCGGGGAGCTGTTTTTT
CASTVPELAGGSPFGLNTGELFF
>many|TRBD1|TRBJ1-2|TRBV15|18
TGTGCCACCAGCAGAGATTTGACAGGGTCGTTGAGCAACTATGGCTACACCTTC
CATSRDLTGSLSNYGYTF
>few|-|TRBJ2-5|TRBV6-1|18
TGTGCCAGCAGTGAAGGGCCGCCGCGGGGTCGGTACCAAGAGACCCAGTACTTC
CASSEGPPRGRYQETQYF
>-|-|TRBJ2-2|TRBV4-1|14
TGCGCCAGCAGTAACGGCCCCAGCACCGGGGAGCTGTTTTTT
CASSNGPSTGELFF
>few|TRBD2|TRBJ2-1|TRBV27|16
TGTGCCAGCAGTTTAAGCACTAGCGGGAGGGCCCATGAGCAGTTCTTC
CASSLSTSGRAHEQFF
>few|-|TRBJ2-3|TRBV10-2|15
TGCGCCAGCAGTGAGATGGACGCCAGCACAGATACGCAGTATTTT
CASSEMDASTDTQYF
>-|-|TRBJ1-2|TRBV20-1|12
TGCAGTGCTCCTTTTAAGACAGGTGGCTACACCTTC
CSAPFKTGGYTF
>few|-|TRBJ2-5|TRBV24-1|15
TGTGCCACCAGTGCAGGGATTGAGCTGGGAGAGACCCAGTACTTC
CATSAGIELGETQYF
>many|-|TRBJ2-3|TRBV6-5|15
TGTGCCAGCAGTTACGCCAGCGGCCCTGGAGATACGCAGTATTTT
CASSYASGPGDTQYF
>few|-|TRBJ2-1|TRBV28|17
TGTGCCAGCAGTTCCCGGCAGGCCAGCGAGTCCTACAATGAGCAGTTCTTC
CASSSRQASESYNEQFF
>few|-|TRBJ2-5|TRBV2|13
TGTGCCAGCAAATCCGAGGGCAAAGAGACCCAGTACTTC
CASKSEGKETQYF
>-|-|TRBJ2-7|TRBV14|15
TGTGCCAGCAGCCAAACTGCTAGGCCAACCTACGAGCAGTACTTC
CASSQTARPTYEQYF
>-|TRBD2|TRBJ2-3|TRBV11-1|19
TGTGCCAGCAGCCCCCTACTAGCGGGAGGGCCCCACGAGACAGATACGCAGTATTTT
CASSPLLAGGPHETDTQYF
>few|-|TRBJ2-7|TRBV6-5|15
TGTGCCAGCAGTTGGTCCGGGTCTATCTCCTACGAGCAGTACTTC
CASSWSGSISYEQYF
>-|TRBD2|TRBJ2-1|TRBV7-9|15
TGTGCCAGCAGCTTATTACTAGCGGGAAACAATAAGCAGTTCTTC
CASSLLLAGNNKQFF
>-|-|TRBJ2-7|TRBV6-2/TRBV6-3|14
TGTGCCAGCAGTTACGGGATGTTCTCCTACGAGCAGTACTTC
CASSYGMFSYEQYF
>few|-|TRBJ1-1|TRBV28|16
TGTGCCAGCAGTTTGTGGGTGACGGACCCGAACACTGAAGCTTTCTTT
CASSLWVTDPNTEAFF